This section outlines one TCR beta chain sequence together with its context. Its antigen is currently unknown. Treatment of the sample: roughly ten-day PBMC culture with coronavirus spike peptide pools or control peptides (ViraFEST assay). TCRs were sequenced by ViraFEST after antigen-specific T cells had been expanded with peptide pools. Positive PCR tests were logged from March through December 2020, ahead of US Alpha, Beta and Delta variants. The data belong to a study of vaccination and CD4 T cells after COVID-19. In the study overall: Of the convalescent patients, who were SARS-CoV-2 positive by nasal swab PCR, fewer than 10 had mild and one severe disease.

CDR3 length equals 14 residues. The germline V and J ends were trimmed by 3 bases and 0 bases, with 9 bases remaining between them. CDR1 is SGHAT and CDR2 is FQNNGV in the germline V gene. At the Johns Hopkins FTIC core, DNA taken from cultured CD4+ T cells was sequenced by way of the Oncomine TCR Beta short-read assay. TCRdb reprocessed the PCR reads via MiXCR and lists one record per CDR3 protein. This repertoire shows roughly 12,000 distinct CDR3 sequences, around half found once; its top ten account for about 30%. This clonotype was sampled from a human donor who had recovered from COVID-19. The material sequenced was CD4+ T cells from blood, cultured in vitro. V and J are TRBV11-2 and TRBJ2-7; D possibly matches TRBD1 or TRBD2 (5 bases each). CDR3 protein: CASSLGGGSYEQYF. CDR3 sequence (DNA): TGTGCCAGCAGCTTGGGTGGGGGCTCCTACGAGCAGTACTTC.